This entry concerns a single T cell receptor beta chain. Sequencing was performed with immunoSEQ multiplex PCR; in TCRdb, only in-frame clones are kept and a portion is missing. The sample records 100,000 to 150,000 clones, approximately 88% being singletons. These data come from a study of blood T cell repertoires in COVID-19. At the level of the study: Italy, Spain and the United States were the sources of the convalescent and acute COVID-19 samples. Nucleic acid was either cDNA or gDNA, and it came from T cells, B-cell-depleted T cells, or PBMCs.

This TCR came from a man aged 50 or older with acute or convalescent COVID-19. The material sequenced was peripheral blood.

The CDR3: CASSPGQTKPYEQYF. The CDR3 nucleotides read TGTGCCAGCAGCCCGGGACAGACAAAACCCTACGAGCAGTACTTC. The rearrangement joins TRBV9 to TRBJ2-7; 7 bases line up with TRBD1. The CDR3 is 15 residues long. Germline V gene sequence: CDR1 SGDLS, CDR2 YYNGEE. The V segment lost 4 bases and the J segment 2 bases; nucleotides outside the gene matches: 9.